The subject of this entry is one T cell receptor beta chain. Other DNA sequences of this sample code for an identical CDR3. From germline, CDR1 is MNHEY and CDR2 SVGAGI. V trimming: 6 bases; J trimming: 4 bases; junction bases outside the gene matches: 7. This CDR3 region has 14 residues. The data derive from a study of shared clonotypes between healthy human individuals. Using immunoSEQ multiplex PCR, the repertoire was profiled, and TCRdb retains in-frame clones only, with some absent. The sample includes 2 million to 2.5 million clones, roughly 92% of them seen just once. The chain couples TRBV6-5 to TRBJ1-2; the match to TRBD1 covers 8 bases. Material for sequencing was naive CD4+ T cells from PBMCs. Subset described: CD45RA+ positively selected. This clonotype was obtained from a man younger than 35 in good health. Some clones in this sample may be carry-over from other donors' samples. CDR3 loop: CASSRTGGVYGYTF. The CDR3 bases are TGTGCCAGCAGCCGTACAGGGGGTGTCTATGGCTACACCTTC.